This T cell receptor beta chain was recovered during a study of a mutant IDH1 vaccine in newly diagnosed glioma. The method was immunoSEQ multiplex PCR; TCRdb's version includes in-frame clones alone and lacks a portion of them. Found here are approximately 62,000 clones, more than 75% of them singletons; the top ten hold approximately 4%. CDR3 size: 19 residues. Trimming left V 0 bases short and J 7 bases short, with 25 bases between. Germline-derived CDR1 and CDR2 are MGHRA and YSYEKL. Time point reported: week 23, last vaccination. One vaccine dose held 300 ug of mutant IDH1 20-mer peptide and came with topical imiquimod. On this clone itself: No antigen is known for it.

This rearrangement joins TRBV4-1 to TRBJ2-1; TRBD2 is a possible D gene (6 bases). The source material was PBMCs, sampled from a glioma patient whose treatment included an IDH1 peptide vaccine. The clonotype comes from a young man with glioma. CDR3 region: CASSQEYGVGGRSGNEQFF. Here the CDR3 DNA reads TGCGCCAGCAGCCAAGAATATGGGGTCGGAGGGAGGAGTGGGAATGAGCAGTTCTTC.